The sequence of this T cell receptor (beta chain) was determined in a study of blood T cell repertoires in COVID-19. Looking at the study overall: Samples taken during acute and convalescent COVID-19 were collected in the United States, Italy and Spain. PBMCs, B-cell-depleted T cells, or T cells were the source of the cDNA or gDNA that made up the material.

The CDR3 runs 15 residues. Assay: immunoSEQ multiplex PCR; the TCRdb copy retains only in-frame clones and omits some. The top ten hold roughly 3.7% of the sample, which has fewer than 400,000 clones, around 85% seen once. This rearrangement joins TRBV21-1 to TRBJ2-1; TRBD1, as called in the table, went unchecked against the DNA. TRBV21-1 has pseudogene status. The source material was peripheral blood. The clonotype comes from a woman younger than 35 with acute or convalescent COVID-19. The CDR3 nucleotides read TGTGCCAGCAGCAAAGGAAAGGGGCCTGCCGATGAGCAGTTCTTC. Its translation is CASSKGKGPADEQFF.